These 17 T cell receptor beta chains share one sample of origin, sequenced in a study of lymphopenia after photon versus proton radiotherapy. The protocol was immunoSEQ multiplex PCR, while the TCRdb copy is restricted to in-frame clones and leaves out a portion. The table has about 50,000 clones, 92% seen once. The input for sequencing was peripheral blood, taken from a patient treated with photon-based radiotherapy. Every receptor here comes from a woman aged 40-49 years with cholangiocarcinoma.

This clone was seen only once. In DNA, the CDR3 is TGTGCCTGGAGTGTACGGACTCGATTTCGATATGGCTACACCTTC. This sequence encodes CAWSVRTRFRYGYTF. The V gene is TRBV30, the J gene TRBJ1-2; D unclear. Trimming took off 0 bases at V and 5 bases at J, with 16 bases between the two ends. CDR1 is GTSNPN, CDR2 SVGIG, per germline (reference sequence). The CDR3 consists of 15 residues.

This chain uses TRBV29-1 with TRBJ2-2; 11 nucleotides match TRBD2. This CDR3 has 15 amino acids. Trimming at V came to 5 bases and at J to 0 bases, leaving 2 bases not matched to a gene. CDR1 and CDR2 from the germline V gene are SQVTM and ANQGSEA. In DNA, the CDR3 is TGCAGCGTTAAGACTAGCGGGGCGAACACCGGGGAGCTGTTTTTT. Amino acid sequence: CSVKTSGANTGELFF.

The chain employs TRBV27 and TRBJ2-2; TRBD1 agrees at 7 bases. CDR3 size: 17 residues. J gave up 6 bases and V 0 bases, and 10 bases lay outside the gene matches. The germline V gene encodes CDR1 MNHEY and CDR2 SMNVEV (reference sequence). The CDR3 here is CASSLSGDRGRPGELFF. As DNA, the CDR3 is TGTGCCAGCAGTTTATCAGGCGATAGGGGGCGCCCCGGGGAGCTGTTTTTT.

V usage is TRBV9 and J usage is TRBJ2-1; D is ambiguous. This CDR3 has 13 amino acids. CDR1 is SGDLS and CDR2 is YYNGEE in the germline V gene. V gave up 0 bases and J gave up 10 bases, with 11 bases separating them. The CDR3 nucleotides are TGTGCCAGCAGCGTAGAGGCAGGAACGGAGCAGTTCTTC. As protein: CASSVEAGTEQFF.

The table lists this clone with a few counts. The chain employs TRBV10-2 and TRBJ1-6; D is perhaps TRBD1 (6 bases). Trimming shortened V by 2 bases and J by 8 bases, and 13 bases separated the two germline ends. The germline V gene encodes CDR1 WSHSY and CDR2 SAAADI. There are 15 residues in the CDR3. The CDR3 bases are TGCGCCAGCAGTGAGCACCCTAGGGGGGATTCACCCCTCCACTTT. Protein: CASSEHPRGDSPLHF.

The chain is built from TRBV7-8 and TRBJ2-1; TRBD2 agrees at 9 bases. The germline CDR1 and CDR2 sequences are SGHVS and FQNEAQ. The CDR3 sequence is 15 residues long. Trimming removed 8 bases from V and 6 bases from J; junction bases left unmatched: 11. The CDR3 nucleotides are TGTGCCAGCCTGCGGGAGGGGCAATTAGTCAATGAGCAGTTCTTC. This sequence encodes CASLREGQLVNEQFF.

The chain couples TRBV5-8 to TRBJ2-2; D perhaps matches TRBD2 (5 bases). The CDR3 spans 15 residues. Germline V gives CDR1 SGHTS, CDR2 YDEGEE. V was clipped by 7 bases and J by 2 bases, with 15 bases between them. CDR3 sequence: CASGTGLRNTGELFF. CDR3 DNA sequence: TGTGCCAGCGGAACCGGACTGAGAAACACCGGGGAGCTGTTTTTT.

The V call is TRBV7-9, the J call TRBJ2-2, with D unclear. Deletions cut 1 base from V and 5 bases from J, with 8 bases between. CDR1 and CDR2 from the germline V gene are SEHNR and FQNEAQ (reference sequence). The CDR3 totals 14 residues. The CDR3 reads CASSLVGSTGELFF. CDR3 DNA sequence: TGTGCCAGCAGCTTAGTAGGTTCTACCGGGGAGCTGTTTTTT.

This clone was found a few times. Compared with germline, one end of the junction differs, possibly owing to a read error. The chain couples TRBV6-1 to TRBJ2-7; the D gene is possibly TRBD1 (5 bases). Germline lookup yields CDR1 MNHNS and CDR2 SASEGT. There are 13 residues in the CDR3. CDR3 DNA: TGTGCCAGCAGTGATGGGTTAGGGGTTGATTTAGGATTC. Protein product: CASSDGLGVDLGF.

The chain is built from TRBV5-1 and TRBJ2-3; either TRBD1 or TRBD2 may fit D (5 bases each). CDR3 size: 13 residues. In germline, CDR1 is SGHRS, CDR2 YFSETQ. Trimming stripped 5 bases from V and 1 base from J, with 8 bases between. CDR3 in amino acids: CASSRDRTDTQYF. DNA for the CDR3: TGCGCCAGCAGTCGGGACCGCACAGATACGCAGTATTTT.

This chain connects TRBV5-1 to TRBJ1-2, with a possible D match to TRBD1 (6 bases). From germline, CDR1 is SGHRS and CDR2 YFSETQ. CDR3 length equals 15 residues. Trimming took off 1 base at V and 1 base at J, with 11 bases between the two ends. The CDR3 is CASSLQGLGNYGYTF. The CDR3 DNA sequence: TGCGCCAGCAGCTTGCAGGGGTTGGGTAACTATGGCTACACCTTC.

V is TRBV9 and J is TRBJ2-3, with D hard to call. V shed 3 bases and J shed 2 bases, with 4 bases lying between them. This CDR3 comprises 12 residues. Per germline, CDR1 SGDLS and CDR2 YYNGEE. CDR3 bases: TGTGCCAGCAGCGGCCTCACAGATACGCAGTATTTT. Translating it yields CASSGLTDTQYF.

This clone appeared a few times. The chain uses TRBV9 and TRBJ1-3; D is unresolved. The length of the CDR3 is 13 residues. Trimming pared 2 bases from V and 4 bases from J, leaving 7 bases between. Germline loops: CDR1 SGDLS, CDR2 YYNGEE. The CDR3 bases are TGTGCCAGCAGCGTCCAAGACGGAAACACCATATATTTT. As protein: CASSVQDGNTIYF.

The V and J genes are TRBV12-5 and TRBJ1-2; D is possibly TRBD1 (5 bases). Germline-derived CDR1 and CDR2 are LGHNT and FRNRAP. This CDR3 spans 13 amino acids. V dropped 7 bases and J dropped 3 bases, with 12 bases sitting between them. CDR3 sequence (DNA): TGTGCTAGTGCCCCGGGACGTTACTATGGCTACACCTTC. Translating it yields CASAPGRYYGYTF.

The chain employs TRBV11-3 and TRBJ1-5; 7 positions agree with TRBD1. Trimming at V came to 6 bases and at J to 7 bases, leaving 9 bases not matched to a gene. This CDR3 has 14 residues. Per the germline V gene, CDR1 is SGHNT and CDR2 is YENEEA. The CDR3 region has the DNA TGTGCCAGCAGTACCGACAGGGTCTTACAGCCCCAGCATTTT. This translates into CASSTDRVLQPQHF.

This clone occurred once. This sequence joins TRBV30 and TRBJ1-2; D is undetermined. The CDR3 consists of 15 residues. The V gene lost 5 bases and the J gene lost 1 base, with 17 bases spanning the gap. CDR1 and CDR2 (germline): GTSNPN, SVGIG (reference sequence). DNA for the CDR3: TGTGCCTGGGAACTACGGGCCACTGTTAACTATGGCTACACCTTC. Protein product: CAWELRATVNYGYTF.

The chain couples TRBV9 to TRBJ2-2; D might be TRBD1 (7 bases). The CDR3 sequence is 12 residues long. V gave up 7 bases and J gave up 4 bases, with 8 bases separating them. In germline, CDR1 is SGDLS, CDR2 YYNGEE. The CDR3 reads CASQGGTGELFF. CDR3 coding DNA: TGTGCCAGCCAGGGGGGCACCGGGGAGCTGTTTTTT. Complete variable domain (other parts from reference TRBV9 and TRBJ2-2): DSGVTQTPKHLITATGQRVTLRCSPRSGDLSVYWYQQSLDQGLQFLIQYYNGEERAKGNILERFSAQQFPDLHSELNLSSLELGDSALYFCASQGGTGELFFGEGSRLTVL.